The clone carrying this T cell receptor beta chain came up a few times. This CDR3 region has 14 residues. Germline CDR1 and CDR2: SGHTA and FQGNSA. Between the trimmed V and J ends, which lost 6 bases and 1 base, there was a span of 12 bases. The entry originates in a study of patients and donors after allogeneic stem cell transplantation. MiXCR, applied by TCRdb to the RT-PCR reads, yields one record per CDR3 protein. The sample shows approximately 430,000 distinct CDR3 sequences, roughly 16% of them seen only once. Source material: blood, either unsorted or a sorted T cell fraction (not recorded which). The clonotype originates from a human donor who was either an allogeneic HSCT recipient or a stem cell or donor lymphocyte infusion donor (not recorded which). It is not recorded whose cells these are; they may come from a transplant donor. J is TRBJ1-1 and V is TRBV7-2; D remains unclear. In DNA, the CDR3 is TGTGCCAGCAGTTTAAGACGGGGGAACACTGAAGCTTTCTTT. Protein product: CASSLRRGNTEAFF.